This T cell receptor (beta chain) appears in the sequencing data of a study of blood T cell repertoires in COVID-19 (TCRdb year 2020). Regarding the research as a whole: Collaborator samples came from the United States, Italy and Spain and covered acute and convalescent phases of COVID-19. Where HLA class I and class II types were available, the types were taken from metadata supplied by the sample provider, not from assay-based typing. The dataset comprised deeply sampled blood TCRbeta repertoires from subjects exposed to, actively infected with, or recovered from COVID-19. A freely available public database, intended as a resource for researchers studying the immune response to SARS-CoV-2, is where the repertoires were released. Samples came from the ongoing ImmuneRACE study (first 160 participants) plus 1,254 subjects from 6 global collaborators. The material from the prospective study consisted of cDNA or gDNA derived from T cells, B-cell-depleted T cells, or PBMCs. The sample metadata nearly always contained a de-identified subject ID, COVID-19 status, age in years and sex.

The collaborating institutions used their own protocols to collect whole blood in K2EDTA tubes. Collaborator samples were shipped for TCRbeta analysis as frozen whole blood, isolated PBMCs, or DNA extracted from either sample type. This clone showed up just a few times. What antigen it recognizes has not been identified. Base-call qualities are not available, and no considerably larger clone is one nucleotide away. The immunoSEQ Assay, a bias-controlled multiplex PCR, was used to amplify TCRbeta CDR3 regions from genomic DNA. The study's own analysis went as follows. Within the assay, amplification of reference gene primers was used to estimate how many nucleated cells each sample contained. To quantify the absolute abundance of each unique TCRbeta CDR3 rearrangement, sequence reads were collapsed and filtered. For each sample, productive Simpson clonality was calculated as the square root of Simpson's diversity index across productive rearrangements. What TCRdb holds here is the immuneACCESS table cut down to in-frame rearrangements. Part of the clones is not present; checked against another copy, under half of the missing clones reflect an unresolved V gene, and the others are unexplained. The DNA was the basis for D and trimming; V, J and clone size are from that table. In all, the sample holds roughly 250,000 clones, and around 83% of those were seen once. Around 7.9% of the sample is in the top ten clones.

Study-level results and caveats: The quantity of clinical and demographic metadata differed by source and by participant and was supplied without curation.

CDR1 LNHDA and CDR2 SQIVND are derived from the germline V gene (reference sequence). Trimming takes 1 base from V and 3 bases from J, and the germline ends sit 7 bases apart. CDR3 length: 13 amino acids, cysteine to phenylalanine. The DNA shown is the 39-base CDR3, in frame from base 1. The rearrangement combines TRBV19 with TRBJ2-7; possibly the D gene is TRBD1, per 5 matching bases. This receptor was identified in a man aged 35-49 years with active or convalescent COVID-19. Sequenced input: peripheral blood. CDR3 region: CASSIGGYYEQYF. The bases read TGTGCCAGTAGTATAGGGGGCTACTACGAGCAGTACTTC.